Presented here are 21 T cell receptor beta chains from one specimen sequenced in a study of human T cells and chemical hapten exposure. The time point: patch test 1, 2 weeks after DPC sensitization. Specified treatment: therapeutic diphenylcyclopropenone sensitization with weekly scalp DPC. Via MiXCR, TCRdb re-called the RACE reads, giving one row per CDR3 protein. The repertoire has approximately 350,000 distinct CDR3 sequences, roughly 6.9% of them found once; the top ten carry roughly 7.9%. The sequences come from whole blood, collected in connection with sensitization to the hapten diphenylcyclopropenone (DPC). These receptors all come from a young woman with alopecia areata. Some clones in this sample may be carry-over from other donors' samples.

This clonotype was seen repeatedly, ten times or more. In nucleotides, the CDR3 is TGTGCCATCAGTGATAGGACAGAGCAGGATGGCTACACCTTC. This translates into CAISDRTEQDGYTF. The J gene is TRBJ1-2, the V gene TRBV10-3; TRBD1 is a possible D gene (6 bases). The V end lost 3 bases, the J end lost 6 bases, and 14 bases lay between the germline ends. This CDR3 has 14 residues. Germline CDR1 is ENHRY and CDR2 is SYGVKD.

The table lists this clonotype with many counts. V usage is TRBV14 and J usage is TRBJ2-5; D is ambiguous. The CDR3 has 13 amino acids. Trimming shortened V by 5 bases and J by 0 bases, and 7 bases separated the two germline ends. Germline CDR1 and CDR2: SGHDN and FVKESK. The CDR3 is CASSYHNQETQYF. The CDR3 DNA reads TGTGCCAGCAGCTACCACAACCAAGAGACCCAGTACTTC.

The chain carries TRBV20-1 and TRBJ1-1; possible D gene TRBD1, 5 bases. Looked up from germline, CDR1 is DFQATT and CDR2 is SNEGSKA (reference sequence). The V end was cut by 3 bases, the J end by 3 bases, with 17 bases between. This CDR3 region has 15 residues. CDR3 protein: CSASHPGQTHTEAFF. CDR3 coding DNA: TGCAGTGCTAGTCATCCAGGGCAAACGCACACTGAAGCTTTCTTT.

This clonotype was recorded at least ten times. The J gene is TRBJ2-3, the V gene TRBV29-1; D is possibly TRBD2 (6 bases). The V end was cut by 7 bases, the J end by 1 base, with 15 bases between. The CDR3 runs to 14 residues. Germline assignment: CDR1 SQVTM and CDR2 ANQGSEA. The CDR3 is CSGGGGEGTDTQYF. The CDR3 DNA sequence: TGCAGCGGGGGAGGTGGAGAGGGCACAGATACGCAGTATTTT.

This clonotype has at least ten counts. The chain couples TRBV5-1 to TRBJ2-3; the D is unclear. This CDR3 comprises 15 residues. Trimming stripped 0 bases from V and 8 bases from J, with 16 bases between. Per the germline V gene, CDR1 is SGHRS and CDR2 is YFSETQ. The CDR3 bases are TGCGCCAGCAGCTTGGAGGGCGGAGTCTTTGGTACGCAGTATTTT. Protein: CASSLEGGVFGTQYF.

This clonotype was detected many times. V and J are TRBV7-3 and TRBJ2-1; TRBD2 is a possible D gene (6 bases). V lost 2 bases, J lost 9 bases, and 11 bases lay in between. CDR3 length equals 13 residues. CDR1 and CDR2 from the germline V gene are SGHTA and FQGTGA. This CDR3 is CASSLPHGGEQFF. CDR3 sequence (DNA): TGTGCCAGCAGCTTACCCCACGGGGGTGAGCAGTTCTTC.

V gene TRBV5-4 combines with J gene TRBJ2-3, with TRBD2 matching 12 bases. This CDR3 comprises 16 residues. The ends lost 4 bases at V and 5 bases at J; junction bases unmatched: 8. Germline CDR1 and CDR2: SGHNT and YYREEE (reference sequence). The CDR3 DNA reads TGTGCCAGCAGCCCGCAACTAGCGGGGGGAGAAGATACGCAGTATTTT. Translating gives CASSPQLAGGEDTQYF.

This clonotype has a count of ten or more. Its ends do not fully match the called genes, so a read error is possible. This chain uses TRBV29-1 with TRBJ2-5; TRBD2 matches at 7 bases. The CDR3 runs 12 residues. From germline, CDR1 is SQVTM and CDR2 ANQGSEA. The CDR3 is CSVELSGLGLNF. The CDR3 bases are TGCAGCGTTGAACTTTCAGGACTAGGACTTAACTTC. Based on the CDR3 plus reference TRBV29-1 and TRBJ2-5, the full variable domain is SAVISQKPSRDICQRGTSLTIQCQVDSQVTMMFWYRQQPGQSLTLIATANQGSEATYESGFVIDKFPISRPNLTFSTLTVSNMSPEDSSIYLCSVELSGLGLNFGPGTRLLVL.

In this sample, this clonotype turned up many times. CDR3 DNA: TGTGCCAGCAGCCCCCGACCTGACAGGCGGAATGGCTACACCTTC. Translated: CASSPRPDRRNGYTF. V is TRBV7-4 and J is TRBJ1-2; perhaps TRBD1 as D (6 bases). Trimming cost V 5 bases and J 6 bases, with 19 bases left between them. Germline V gives CDR1 SGHVT, CDR2 SQSDAQ. CDR3 length: 15 residues. Combining the CDR3 with reference TRBV7-4 and TRBJ1-2 gives the whole variable domain GAGVSQSPRYKVAKRGRDVALRCDSISGHVTLYWYRQTLGQGSEVLTYSQSDAQRDKSGRPSGRFSAERPERSVSTLKIQRTEQGDSAVYLCASSPRPDRRNGYTFGSGTRLTVV.

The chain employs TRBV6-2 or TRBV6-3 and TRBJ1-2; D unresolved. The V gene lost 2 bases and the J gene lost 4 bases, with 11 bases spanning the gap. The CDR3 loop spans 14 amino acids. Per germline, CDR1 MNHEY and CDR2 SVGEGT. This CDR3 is CASSYGQPGYGYTF. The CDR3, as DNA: TGTGCCAGCAGTTACGGGCAGCCGGGCTATGGCTACACCTTC.

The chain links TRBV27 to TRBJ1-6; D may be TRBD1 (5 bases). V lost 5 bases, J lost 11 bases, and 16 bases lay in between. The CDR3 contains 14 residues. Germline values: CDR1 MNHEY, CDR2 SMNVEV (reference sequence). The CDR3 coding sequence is TGTGCCAGCAGTAGTCGGGACCTTTTAACACCCCTCCACTTT. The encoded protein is CASSSRDLLTPLHF.

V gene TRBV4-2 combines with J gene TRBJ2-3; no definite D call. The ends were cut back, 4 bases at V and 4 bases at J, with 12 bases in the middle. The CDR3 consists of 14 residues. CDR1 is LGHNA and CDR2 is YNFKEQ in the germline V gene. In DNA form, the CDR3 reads TGTGCCAGCAGCCCGCTCCATAGATCAGATACGCAGTATTTT. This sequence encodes CASSPLHRSDTQYF.

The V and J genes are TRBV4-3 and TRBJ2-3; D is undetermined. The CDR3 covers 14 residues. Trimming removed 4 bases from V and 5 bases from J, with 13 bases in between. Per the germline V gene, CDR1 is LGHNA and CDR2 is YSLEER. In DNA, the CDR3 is TGCGCCAGCAGCCCAAAGAGCCCGAAAGATACGCAGTATTTT. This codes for CASSPKSPKDTQYF.

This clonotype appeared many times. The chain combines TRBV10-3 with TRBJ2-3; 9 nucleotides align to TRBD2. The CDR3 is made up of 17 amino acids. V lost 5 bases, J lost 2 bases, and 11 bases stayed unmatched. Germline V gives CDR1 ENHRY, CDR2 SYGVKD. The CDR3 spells CAISKTLSGGDTDTQYF. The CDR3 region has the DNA TGTGCCATCAGTAAAACCCTTAGCGGGGGAGACACAGATACGCAGTATTTT.

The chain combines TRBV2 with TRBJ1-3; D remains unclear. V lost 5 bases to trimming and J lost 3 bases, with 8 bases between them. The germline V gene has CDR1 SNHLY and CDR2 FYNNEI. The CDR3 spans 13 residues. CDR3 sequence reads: CASSRNFGNTIYF. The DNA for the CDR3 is TGTGCCAGCAGTCGTAACTTTGGAAACACCATATATTTT.

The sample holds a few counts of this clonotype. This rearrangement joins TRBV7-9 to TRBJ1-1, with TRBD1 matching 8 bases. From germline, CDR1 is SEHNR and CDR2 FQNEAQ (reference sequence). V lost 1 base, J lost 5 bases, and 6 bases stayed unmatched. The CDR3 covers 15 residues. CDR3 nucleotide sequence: TGTGCCAGCAGCTTAGGGGCAGGGGGCGTTACTGAAGCTTTCTTT. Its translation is CASSLGAGGVTEAFF.

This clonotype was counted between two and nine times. The CDR3 here is CASSSRDRISSYEQYF. The CDR3 region has the DNA TGTGCCAGCAGTTCCCGCGACAGGATTAGCTCCTACGAGCAGTACTTC. V is TRBV6-2 or TRBV6-3 and J is TRBJ2-7; D possibly corresponds to TRBD1 (6 bases). Looked up from germline, CDR1 is MNHEY and CDR2 is SVGEGT. The CDR3 has 16 amino acids. V lost 4 bases and J 0 bases, leaving 16 bases between the germline ends.

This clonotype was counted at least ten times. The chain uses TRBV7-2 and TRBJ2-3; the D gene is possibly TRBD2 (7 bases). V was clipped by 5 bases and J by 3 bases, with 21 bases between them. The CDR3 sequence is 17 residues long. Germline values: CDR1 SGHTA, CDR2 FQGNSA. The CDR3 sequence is CASSLGLGQRITDTQYF. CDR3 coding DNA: TGTGCCAGCAGCCTAGGACTAGGACAGCGAATAACAGATACGCAGTATTTT.

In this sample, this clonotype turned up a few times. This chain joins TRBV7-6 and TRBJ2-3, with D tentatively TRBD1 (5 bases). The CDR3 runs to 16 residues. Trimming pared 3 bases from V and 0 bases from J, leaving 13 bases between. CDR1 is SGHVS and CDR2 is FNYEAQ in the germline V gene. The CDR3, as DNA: TGTGCCAGCAGCTTCCGACAGTCATCTAGCACAGATACGCAGTATTTT. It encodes CASSFRQSSSTDTQYF.

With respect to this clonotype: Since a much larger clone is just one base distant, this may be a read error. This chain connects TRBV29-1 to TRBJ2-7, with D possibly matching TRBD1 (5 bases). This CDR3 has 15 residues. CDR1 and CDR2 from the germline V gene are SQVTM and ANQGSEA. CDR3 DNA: TGCAGCGCTGAAGATCTTTCAGGGCGGTCCTACGAGCAGTACTTC. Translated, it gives CSAEDLSGRSYEQYF.

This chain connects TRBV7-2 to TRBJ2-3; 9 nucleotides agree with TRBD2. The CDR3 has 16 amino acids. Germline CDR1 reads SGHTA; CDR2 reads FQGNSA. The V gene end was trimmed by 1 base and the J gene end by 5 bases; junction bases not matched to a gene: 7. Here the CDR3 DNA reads TGTGCCAGCAGCTTAGTCGGGCTAGCGGGGCGAGATACGCAGTATTTT. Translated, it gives CASSLVGLAGRDTQYF.